A single sample gave rise to the 17 T cell receptor beta chains below, sequenced in a study of blood T cell repertoires in COVID-19. Clones were sequenced by immunoSEQ multiplex PCR, and TCRdb holds only the in-frame ones, with some missing. The sample has approximately 140,000 clones, around 87% seen once. The specimen was PBMCs or T cells enriched from blood (not recorded which). All receptors derive from a woman aged 40 to 55 who had been exposed to COVID-19.

This clone was detected a few times. This chain connects TRBV12-3 or TRBV12-4 to TRBJ1-2; D not certain. The V end lost 6 bases, the J end lost 4 bases, and 9 bases lay between the germline ends. This CDR3 comprises 12 residues. The CDR3: CASSAGGYGYTF. In DNA, the CDR3 is TGTGCCAGCAGCGCCGGCGGCTATGGCTACACCTTC.

The rearrangement uses TRBV12-3 or TRBV12-4 and TRBJ1-1, with TRBD1 as a possible D gene (5 bases). V lost 5 bases, J lost 10 bases, and 14 bases lay in between. CDR3 length: 12 amino acids. This chain's CDR3 is CASSLGAGLAFF. For the CDR3, the DNA is TGTGCCAGCAGTCTAGGCGCAGGGTTAGCTTTCTTT.

The chain joins TRBV3-1 (or the pseudogene TRBV3-2) to TRBJ1-1, with 8 bases identical to TRBD1. V was clipped by 4 bases and J by 7 bases; unmatched bases: 2. This CDR3 has 12 amino acids. The V gene's germline CDR1 is LGHDT and CDR2 YNNKEL (reference sequence). The CDR3 sequence: CASSLQGVEAFF. DNA for the CDR3: TGTGCCAGCAGCCTACAGGGGGTTGAAGCTTTCTTT.

In regard to this clone: Other DNA sequences in the same sample also yield this CDR3. The rearrangement uses TRBV3-1 (or the pseudogene TRBV3-2) and TRBJ2-7, with unresolved D. In germline, CDR1 is LGHDT, CDR2 YNNKEL (reference sequence). V was pared by 3 bases and J by 2 bases, with 8 bases between. This CDR3 is 13 amino acids long. The CDR3 loop is CASSQIAAYEQYF. CDR3 coding DNA: TGTGCCAGCAGCCAGATAGCCGCCTACGAGCAGTACTTC.

This clone has at least ten counts. The V gene is TRBV6-1, the J gene TRBJ1-6, with D perhaps matching TRBD1 (5 bases). V was pared by 2 bases and J by 2 bases, with 16 bases between. Germline values: CDR1 MNHNS, CDR2 SASEGT. This CDR3 has 18 residues. CDR3 coding DNA: TGTGCCAGCAGTGAACAGTCCGACAGCAGACCCTATAATTCACCCCTCCACTTT. Encoded protein: CASSEQSDSRPYNSPLHF.

This chain joins TRBV4-3 and TRBJ2-1; tentative D call: TRBD1 (5 bases). The V gene lost 0 bases and the J gene lost 7 bases, with 13 bases spanning the gap. Germline V gene lookup returns CDR1 LGHNA and CDR2 YSLEER. The CDR3 is made up of 15 amino acids. The CDR3 coding sequence is TGCGCCAGCAGCCAAGAAAGGGGCCGTGGGAATGAGCAGTTCTTC. It codes for CASSQERGRGNEQFF.

V gene TRBV5-6 combines with J gene TRBJ2-7; D ambiguous. The CDR3 contains 17 residues. Per the germline V gene, CDR1 is SGHDT and CDR2 is YYEEEE. Trimming shortened V by 0 bases and J by 0 bases, and 16 bases separated the two germline ends. As DNA, the CDR3 is TGTGCCAGCAGCTTGGGTGCTTTTGGGCAGAGCTCCTACGAGCAGTACTTC. It translates to CASSLGAFGQSSYEQYF.

The J gene is TRBJ2-7, the V gene TRBV9; a possible D gene is TRBD2 (5 bases). Germline V gene data show CDR1 as SGDLS and CDR2 as YYNGEE. V dropped 10 bases and J dropped 5 bases, with 19 bases sitting between them. The CDR3 extends over 13 amino acids. The CDR3 here is CAGLLDAPHEQYF. In DNA form, the CDR3 reads TGTGCCGGCCTACTAGATGCCCCACACGAGCAGTACTTC. The entire variable domain, with the rest obtained from reference TRBV9 and TRBJ2-7, is as follows: DSGVTQTPKHLITATGQRVTLRCSPRSGDLSVYWYQQSLDQGLQFLIQYYNGEERAKGNILERFSAQQFPDLHSELNLSSLELGDSALYFCAGLLDAPHEQYFGPGTRLTVT.

The gene calls are TRBV5-1 and TRBJ1-4; D call uncertain. The CDR3 runs to 13 residues. Trimming removed 4 bases at V and 7 bases at J, with 11 bases between. Looked up from germline, CDR1 is SGHRS and CDR2 is YFSETQ. The CDR3 region has the DNA TGCGCCAGCAGCGCCTCCCCGGGTGAAAAACTGTTTTTT. As protein: CASSASPGEKLFF. Drawing the rest from reference TRBV5-1 and TRBJ1-4, the complete variable domain is KAGVTQTPRYLIKTRGQQVTLSCSPISGHRSVSWYQQTPGQGLQFLFEYFSETQRNKGNFPGRFSGRQFSNSRSEMNVSTLELGDSALYLCASSASPGEKLFFGSGTQLSVL.

The rearrangement links TRBV27 to TRBJ1-1, with D unclear. The ends were cut back, 7 bases at V and 7 bases at J, with 22 bases in the middle. Germline V gene lookup returns CDR1 MNHEY and CDR2 SMNVEV (reference sequence). The CDR3 contains 15 residues. The CDR3 loop reads CASKGRRQALGEAFF. The CDR3 DNA follows: TGTGCCAGCAAAGGGAGGCGGCAGGCCCTAGGTGAAGCTTTCTTT.

The J gene is TRBJ1-4, the V gene TRBV5-1; D is unclear. The V and J ends lost 1 base and 5 bases respectively, with 6 bases between them. The CDR3 is 13 residues long. Per germline, CDR1 SGHRS and CDR2 YFSETQ. The CDR3 nucleotides are TGCGCCAGCAGCTTGATTGCGAATGAAAAACTGTTTTTT. It is translated as CASSLIANEKLFF.

V is TRBV6-5 and J is TRBJ1-2; no definite D call. Germline-derived CDR1 and CDR2 are MNHEY and SVGAGI. The V gene lost 6 bases and the J gene lost 4 bases, with 9 bases spanning the gap. This CDR3 has 12 amino acids. The CDR3 loop is CASSEDFYGYTF. As DNA, the CDR3 is TGTGCCAGCAGCGAGGACTTCTATGGCTACACCTTC.

The chain couples TRBV3-1 (or the pseudogene TRBV3-2) to TRBJ2-4, with TRBD2 identical over 10 bases. Germline CDR1 is LGHDT and CDR2 is YNNKEL (reference sequence). This CDR3 is built from 17 residues. Losses at the gene ends were 6 bases for V and 0 bases for J; bases not matched to a gene: 8. The CDR3 region is CASSRGGLALAKNIQYF. DNA for the CDR3: TGTGCCAGCAGTAGGGGGGGACTAGCGTTAGCCAAAAACATTCAGTACTTC.

The CDR3 is CASSHGTSAYNEQFF. The CDR3 DNA reads TGTGCCAGCAGCCACGGGACTAGCGCCTACAATGAGCAGTTCTTC. The chain is built from TRBV27 and TRBJ2-1; 10 bases fit TRBD2. The CDR3 loop spans 15 amino acids. Losses at the gene ends were 6 bases for V and 2 bases for J; bases not matched to a gene: 4. The germline V gene encodes CDR1 MNHEY and CDR2 SMNVEV (reference sequence).

The chain uses TRBV7-9 and TRBJ2-1; 11 bases agree with TRBD2. V trimming: 6 bases; J trimming: 5 bases; junction bases outside the gene matches: 6. CDR1 is SEHNR and CDR2 is FQNEAQ in the germline V gene (reference sequence). The CDR3 consists of 15 residues. In nucleotides, the CDR3 is TGTGCCAGCAGTCCTAGCGGGAGGCCGAACAATGAGCAGTTCTTC. Its translation: CASSPSGRPNNEQFF.

V and J are TRBV6-5 and TRBJ2-7; weak D call: TRBD2 (6 bases). This CDR3 is 15 amino acids long. Germline V gene sequence: CDR1 MNHEY, CDR2 SVGAGI. The ends were cut back, 3 bases at V and 1 base at J, with 13 bases in the middle. CDR3 nucleotide sequence: TGTGCCAGCAGTTATTTGGGGGGACTTTCCTACGAGCAGTACTTC. It translates to CASSYLGGLSYEQYF.

The V gene is TRBV2, the J gene TRBJ1-3, with TRBD1 matching 7 bases. V shed 5 bases and J 2 bases; nucleotides not matched to a gene: 9. This CDR3 spans 16 amino acids. The germline V gene encodes CDR1 SNHLY and CDR2 FYNNEI. The CDR3: CASSHNRGLAGNTIYF. The CDR3 region has the DNA TGTGCCAGCAGTCACAACAGGGGTCTGGCTGGAAACACCATATATTTT.